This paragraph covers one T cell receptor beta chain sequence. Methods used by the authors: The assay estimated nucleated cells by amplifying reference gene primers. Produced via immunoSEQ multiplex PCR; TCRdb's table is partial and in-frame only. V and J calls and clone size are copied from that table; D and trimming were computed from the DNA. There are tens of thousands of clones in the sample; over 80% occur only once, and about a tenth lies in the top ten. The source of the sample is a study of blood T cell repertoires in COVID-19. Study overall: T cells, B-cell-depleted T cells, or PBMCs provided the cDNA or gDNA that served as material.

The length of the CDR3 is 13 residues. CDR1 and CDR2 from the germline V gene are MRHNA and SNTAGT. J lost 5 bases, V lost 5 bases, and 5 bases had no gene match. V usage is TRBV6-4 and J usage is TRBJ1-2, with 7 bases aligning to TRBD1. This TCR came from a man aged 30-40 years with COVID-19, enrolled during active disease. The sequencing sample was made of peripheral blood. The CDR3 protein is CASSPGGSYGYTF. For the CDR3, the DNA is TGTGCCAGCAGTCCAGGGGGGAGTTATGGCTACACCTTC.